This TCR beta chain came from a study of cytomegalovirus exposure and HLA in healthy donors. V lost 5 bases and J lost 3; bases outside the gene matches: 9. Germline lookup yields CDR1 LNHDA and CDR2 SQIVND (reference sequence). CDR3 length equals 18 residues. Researchers ran the PCR with 60 Vbeta and 13 Jbeta primers. Measured with immunoSEQ multiplex PCR; TCRdb has only the in-frame clones, and not every one. This table holds roughly 200,000 clones, under 85% found once. Findings and limits, study-wide: According to the study, roughly 160 TCR beta chains were cytomegalovirus-associated. Excluded were some V segments that proved indistinguishable, including TRBV6-2 and TRBV6-3. In a later analysis, most CMV-associated TCR beta chains appeared HLA-restricted.

There were likely unrecorded immune exposures, though donors were nominally healthy when sampled. Remarks on this clone: What it binds is not known.

The TCR sequence derives from a man aged 45 to 65 in good health and CMV-seronegative. The chain combines TRBV19 with TRBJ2-6; 11 bases are a match to TRBD2. Sequenced: PBMCs. In nucleotides, the CDR3 is TGTGCCAGTAGTCTTCTTTCTAGCGGGAGGATTGGGGCCAACGTCCTGACTTTC. Protein: CASSLLSSGRIGANVLTF.